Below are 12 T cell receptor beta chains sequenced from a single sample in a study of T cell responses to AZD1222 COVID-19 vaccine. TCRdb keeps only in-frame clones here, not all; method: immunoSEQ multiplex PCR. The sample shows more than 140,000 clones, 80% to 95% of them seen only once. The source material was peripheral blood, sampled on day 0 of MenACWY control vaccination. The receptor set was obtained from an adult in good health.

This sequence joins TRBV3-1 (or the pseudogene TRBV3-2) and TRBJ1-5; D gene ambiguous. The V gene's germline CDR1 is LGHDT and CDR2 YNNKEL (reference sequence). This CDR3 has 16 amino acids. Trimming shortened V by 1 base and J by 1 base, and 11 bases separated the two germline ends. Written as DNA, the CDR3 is TGTGCCAGCAGCCAAGGCTCGACGGCCAGCAATCAGCCCCAGCATTTT. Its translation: CASSQGSTASNQPQHF.

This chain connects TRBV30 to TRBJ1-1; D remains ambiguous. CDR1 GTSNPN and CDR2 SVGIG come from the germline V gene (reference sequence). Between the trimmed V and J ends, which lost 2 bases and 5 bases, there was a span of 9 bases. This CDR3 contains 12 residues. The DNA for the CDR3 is TGTGCCTGGAGTCAACTTTGGACTGAAGCTTTCTTT. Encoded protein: CAWSQLWTEAFF.

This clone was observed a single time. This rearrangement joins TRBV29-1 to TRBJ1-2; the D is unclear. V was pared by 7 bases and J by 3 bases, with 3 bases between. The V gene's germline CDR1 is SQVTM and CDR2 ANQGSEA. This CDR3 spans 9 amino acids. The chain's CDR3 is CSADYGYTF. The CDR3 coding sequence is TGCAGCGCCGACTATGGCTACACCTTC.

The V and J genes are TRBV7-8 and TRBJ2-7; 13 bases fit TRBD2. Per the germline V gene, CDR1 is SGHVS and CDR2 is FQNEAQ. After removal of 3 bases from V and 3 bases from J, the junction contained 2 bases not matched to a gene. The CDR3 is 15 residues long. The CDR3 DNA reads TGTGCCAGCAGCTTCGGGACTAGCGGGAACTACGAGCAGTACTTC. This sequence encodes CASSFGTSGNYEQYF.

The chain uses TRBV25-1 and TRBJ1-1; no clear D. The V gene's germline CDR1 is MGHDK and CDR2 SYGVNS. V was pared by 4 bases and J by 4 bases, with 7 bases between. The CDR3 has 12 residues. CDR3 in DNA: TGTGCCAGCAGTGCCGAGGGCACTGAAGCTTTCTTT. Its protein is CASSAEGTEAFF. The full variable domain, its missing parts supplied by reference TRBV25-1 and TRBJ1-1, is EADIYQTPRYLVIGTGKKITLECSQTMGHDKMYWYQQDPGMELHLIHYSYGVNSTEKGDLSSESTVSRIRTEHFPLTLESARPSHTSQYLCASSAEGTEAFFGQGTRLTVV.

The CDR3 DNA follows: TGTGCCAGCAGCTCAACTCTTAAATACTATGGCTACACCTTC. It yields the protein CASSSTLKYYGYTF. The chain recombines TRBV5-6 with TRBJ1-2, with D unclear. Trimming cost V 3 bases and J 3 bases, with 12 bases left between them. The V gene's germline CDR1 is SGHDT and CDR2 YYEEEE. The CDR3 length is 14 residues.

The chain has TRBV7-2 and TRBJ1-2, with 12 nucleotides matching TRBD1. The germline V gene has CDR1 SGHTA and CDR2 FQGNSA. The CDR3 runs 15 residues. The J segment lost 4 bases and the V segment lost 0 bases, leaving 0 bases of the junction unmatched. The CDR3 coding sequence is TGTGCCAGCAGCTTAGCGGGACAGGGGGCCTATGGCTACACCTTC. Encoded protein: CASSLAGQGAYGYTF.

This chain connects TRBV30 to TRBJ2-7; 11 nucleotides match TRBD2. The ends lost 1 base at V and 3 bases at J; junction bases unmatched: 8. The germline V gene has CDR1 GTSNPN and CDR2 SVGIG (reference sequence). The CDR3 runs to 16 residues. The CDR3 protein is CAWSADSGRVIYEQYF. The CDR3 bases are TGTGCCTGGAGTGCCGATAGCGGGAGGGTGATCTACGAGCAGTACTTC. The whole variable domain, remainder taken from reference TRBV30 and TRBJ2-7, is SQTIHQWPATLVQPVGSPLSLECTVEGTSNPNLYWYRQAAGRGLQLLFYSVGIGQISSEVPQNLSASRPQDRQFILSSKKLLLSDSGFYLCAWSADSGRVIYEQYFGPGTRLTVT.

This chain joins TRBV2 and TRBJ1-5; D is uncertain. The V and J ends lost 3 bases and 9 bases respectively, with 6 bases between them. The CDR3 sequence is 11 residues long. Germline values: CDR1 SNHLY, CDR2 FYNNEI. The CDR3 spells CASSDLGPQHF. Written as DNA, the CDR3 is TGTGCCAGCAGTGACCTAGGGCCCCAGCATTTT. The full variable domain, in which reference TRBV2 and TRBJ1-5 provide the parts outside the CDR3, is EPEVTQTPSHQVTQMGQEVILRCVPISNHLYFYWYRQILGQKVEFLVSFYNNEISEKSEIFDDQFSVERPDGSNFTLKIRSTKLEDSAMYFCASSDLGPQHFGDGTRLSIL.

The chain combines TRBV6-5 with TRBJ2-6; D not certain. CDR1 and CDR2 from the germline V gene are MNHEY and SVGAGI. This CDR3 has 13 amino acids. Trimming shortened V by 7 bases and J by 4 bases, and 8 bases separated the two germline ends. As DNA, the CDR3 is TGTGCCAGCAAAGTCGCGGGGGCCAACGTCCTGACTTTC. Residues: CASKVAGANVLTF.

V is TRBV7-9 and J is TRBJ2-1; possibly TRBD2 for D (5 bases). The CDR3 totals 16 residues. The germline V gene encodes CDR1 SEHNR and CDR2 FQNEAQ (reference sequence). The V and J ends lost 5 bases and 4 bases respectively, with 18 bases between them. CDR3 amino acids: CASSRGMGERYNEQFF. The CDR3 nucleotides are TGTGCCAGCAGCCGAGGGATGGGAGAAAGATACAATGAGCAGTTCTTC.

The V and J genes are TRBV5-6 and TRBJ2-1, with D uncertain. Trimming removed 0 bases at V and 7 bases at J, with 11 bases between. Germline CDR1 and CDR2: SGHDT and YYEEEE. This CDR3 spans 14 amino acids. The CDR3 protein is CASSLDEDWNEQFF. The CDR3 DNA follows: TGTGCCAGCAGCTTGGATGAGGATTGGAATGAGCAGTTCTTC.